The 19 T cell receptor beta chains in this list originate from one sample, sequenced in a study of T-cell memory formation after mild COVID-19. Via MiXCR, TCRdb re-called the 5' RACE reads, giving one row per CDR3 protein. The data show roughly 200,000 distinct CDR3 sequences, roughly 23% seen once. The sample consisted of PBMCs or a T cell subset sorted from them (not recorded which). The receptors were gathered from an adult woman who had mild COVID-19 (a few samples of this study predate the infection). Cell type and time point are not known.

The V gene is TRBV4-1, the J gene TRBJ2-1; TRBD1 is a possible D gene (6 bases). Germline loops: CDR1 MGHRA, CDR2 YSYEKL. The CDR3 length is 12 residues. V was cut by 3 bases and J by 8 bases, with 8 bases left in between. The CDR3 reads CASSHQGYEQFF. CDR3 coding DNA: TGCGCCAGCAGCCACCAGGGGTATGAGCAGTTCTTC.

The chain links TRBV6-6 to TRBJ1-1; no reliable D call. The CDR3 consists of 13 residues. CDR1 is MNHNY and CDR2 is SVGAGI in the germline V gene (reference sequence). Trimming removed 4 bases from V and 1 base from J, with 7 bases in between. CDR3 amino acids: CASSSSENTEAFF. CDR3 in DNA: TGTGCCAGCAGTTCTTCAGAGAACACTGAAGCTTTCTTT.

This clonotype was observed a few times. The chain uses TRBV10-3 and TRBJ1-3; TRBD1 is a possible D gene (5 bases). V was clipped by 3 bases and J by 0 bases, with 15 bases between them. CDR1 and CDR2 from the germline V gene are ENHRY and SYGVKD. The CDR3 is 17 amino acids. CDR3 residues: CAISDPPGEISGNTIYF. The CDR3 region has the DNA TGTGCCATCAGTGACCCGCCGGGGGAAATCTCTGGAAACACCATATATTTT.

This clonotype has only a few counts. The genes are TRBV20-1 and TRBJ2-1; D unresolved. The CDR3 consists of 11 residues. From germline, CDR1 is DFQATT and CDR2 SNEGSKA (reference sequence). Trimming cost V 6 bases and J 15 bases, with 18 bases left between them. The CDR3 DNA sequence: TGCAGTGCCCTCGGGTTAGGCTCTCTGTTCTTC. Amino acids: CSALGLGSLFF.

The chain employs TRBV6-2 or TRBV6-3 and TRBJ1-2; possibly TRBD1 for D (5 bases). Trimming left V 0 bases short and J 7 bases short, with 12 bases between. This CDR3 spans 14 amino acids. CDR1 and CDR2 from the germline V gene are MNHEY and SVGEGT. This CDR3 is CASSYSSGSSGYTF. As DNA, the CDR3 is TGTGCCAGCAGTTACTCGTCAGGGAGTAGTGGCTACACCTTC.

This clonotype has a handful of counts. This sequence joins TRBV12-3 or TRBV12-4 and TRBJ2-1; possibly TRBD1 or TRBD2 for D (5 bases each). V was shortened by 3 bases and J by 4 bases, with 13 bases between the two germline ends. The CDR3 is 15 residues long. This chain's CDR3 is CASSLGPLAYNEQFF. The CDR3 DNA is TGTGCCAGCAGTTTGGGACCGTTGGCGTACAATGAGCAGTTCTTC.

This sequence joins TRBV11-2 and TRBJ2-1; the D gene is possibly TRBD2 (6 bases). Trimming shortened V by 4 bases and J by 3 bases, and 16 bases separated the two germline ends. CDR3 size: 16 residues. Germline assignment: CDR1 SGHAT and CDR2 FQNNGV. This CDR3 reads CASSSAVGLLYNEQFF. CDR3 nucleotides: TGTGCCAGCAGCTCGGCGGTGGGACTCCTCTACAATGAGCAGTTCTTC.

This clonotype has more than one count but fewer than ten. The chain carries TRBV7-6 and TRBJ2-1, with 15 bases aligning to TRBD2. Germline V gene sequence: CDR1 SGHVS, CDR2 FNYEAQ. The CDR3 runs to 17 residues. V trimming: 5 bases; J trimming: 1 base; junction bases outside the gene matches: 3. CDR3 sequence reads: CASSIGTSGRSYNEQFF. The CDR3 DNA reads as TGTGCCAGCAGCATTGGGACTAGCGGGAGGTCCTACAATGAGCAGTTCTTC. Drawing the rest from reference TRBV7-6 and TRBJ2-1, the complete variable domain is GAGVSQSPRYKVTKRGQDVALRCDPISGHVSLYWYRQALGQGPEFLTYFNYEAQQDKSGLPNDRFSAERPEGSISTLTIQRTEQRDSAMYRCASSIGTSGRSYNEQFFGPGTRLTVL.

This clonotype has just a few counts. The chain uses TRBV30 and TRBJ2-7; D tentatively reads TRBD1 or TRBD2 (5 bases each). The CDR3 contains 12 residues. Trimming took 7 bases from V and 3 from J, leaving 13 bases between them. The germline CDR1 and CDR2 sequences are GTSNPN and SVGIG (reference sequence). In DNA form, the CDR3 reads TGTGCCTCGGGGCTAGGCGGCTACGAGCAGTACTTC. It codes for CASGLGGYEQYF.

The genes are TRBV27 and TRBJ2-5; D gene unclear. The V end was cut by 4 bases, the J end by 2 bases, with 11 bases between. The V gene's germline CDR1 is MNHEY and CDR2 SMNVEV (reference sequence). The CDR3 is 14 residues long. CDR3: CASSSGLLQETQYF. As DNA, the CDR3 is TGTGCCAGCAGTTCGGGCCTGCTACAAGAGACCCAGTACTTC.

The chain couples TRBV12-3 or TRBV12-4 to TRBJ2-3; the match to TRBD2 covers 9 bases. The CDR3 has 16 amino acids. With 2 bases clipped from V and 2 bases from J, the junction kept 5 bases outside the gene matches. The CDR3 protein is CASSLSLAGTTDTQYF. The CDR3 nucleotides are TGTGCCAGCAGTTTATCTCTAGCGGGAACCACAGATACGCAGTATTTT.

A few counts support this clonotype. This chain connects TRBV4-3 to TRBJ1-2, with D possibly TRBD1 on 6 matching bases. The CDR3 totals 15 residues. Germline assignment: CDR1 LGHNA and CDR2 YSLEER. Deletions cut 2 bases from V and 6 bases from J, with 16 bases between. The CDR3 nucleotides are TGCGCCAGCAGCCAAATGGGGGCAGGCGTGGATGGCTACACCTTC. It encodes CASSQMGAGVDGYTF.

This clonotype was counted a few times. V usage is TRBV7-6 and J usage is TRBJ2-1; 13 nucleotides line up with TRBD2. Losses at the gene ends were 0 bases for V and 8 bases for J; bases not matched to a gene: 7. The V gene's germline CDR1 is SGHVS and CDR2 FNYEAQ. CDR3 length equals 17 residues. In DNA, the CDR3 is TGTGCCAGCAGCTTAGCGCCGACACTAGCGGGAGGGGATGAGCAGTTCTTC. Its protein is CASSLAPTLAGGDEQFF.

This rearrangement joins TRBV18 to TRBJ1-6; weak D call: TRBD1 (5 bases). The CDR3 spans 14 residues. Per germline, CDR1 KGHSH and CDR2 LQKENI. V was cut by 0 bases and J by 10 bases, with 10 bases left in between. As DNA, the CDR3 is TGTGCCAGCTCACCACCGGGGAAGGGGTCACCCCTCCACTTT. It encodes CASSPPGKGSPLHF.

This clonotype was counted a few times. The CDR3 here is CASSPGSGNTEAFF. The CDR3 DNA follows: TGTGCCAGCAGCCCCGGGAGTGGGAACACTGAAGCTTTCTTT. This chain connects TRBV7-3 to TRBJ1-1; D uncertain. Trimming took 5 bases from V and 1 from J, leaving 11 bases between them. Per germline, CDR1 SGHTA and CDR2 FQGTGA. This CDR3 comprises 14 residues.

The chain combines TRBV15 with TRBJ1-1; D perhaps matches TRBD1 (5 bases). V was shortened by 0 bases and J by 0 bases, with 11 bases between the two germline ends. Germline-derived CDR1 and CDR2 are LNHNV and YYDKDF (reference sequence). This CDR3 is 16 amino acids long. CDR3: CATSRERDVMNTEAFF. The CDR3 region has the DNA TGTGCCACCAGCAGAGAGAGGGACGTTATGAACACTGAAGCTTTCTTT. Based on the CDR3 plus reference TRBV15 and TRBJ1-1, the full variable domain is DAMVIQNPRYQVTQFGKPVTLSCSQTLNHNVMYWYQQKSSQAPKLLFHYYDKDFNNEADTPDNFQSRRPNTSFCFLDIRSPGLGDTAMYLCATSRERDVMNTEAFFGQGTRLTVV.

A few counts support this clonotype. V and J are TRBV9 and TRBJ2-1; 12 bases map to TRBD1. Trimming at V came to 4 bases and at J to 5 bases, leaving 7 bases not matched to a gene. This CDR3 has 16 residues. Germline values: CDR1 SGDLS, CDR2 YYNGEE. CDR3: CASSPAGTGGDNEQFF. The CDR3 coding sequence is TGTGCCAGCAGCCCCGCCGGGACAGGGGGCGACAATGAGCAGTTCTTC.

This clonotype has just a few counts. This CDR3 is CASSEPPPGRGLGETQYF. The CDR3 DNA sequence: TGTGCCAGCAGTGAACCTCCACCAGGCAGGGGGCTCGGGGAGACCCAGTACTTC. The chain employs TRBV25-1 and TRBJ2-5; 8 positions agree with TRBD1. With V trimmed by 2 bases and J by 5 bases, 16 bases remained unmatched. Germline CDR1 and CDR2: MGHDK and SYGVNS. This CDR3 has 18 amino acids.

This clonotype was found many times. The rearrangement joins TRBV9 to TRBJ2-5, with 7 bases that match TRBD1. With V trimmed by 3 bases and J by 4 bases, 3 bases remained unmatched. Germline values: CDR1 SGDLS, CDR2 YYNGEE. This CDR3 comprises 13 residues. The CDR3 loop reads CASSARTGETQYF. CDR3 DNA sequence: TGTGCCAGCAGCGCCCGGACAGGAGAGACCCAGTACTTC.